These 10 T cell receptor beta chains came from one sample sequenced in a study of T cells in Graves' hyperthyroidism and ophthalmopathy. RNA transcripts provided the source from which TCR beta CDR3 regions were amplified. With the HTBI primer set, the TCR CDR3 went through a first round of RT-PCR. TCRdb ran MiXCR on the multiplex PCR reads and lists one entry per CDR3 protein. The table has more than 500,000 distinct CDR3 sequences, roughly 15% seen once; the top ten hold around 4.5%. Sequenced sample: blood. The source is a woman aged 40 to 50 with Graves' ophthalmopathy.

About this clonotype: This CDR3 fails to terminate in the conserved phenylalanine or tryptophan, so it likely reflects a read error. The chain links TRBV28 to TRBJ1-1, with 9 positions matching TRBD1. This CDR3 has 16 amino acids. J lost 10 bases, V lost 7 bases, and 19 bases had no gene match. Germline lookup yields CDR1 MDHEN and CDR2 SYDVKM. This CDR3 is CASTDRDRVGISGAFL. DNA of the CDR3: TGTGCCAGCACCGACCGGGACAGGGTTGGCATAAGCGGAGCTTTCCTT.

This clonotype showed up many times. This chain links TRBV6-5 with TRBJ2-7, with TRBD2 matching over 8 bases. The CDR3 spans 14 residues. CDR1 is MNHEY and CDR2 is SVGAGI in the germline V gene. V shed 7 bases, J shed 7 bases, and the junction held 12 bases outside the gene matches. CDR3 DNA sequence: TGTGCCAGCACCCCCGGGAGGGCCTCAGGGGAGCAGTACTTC. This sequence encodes CASTPGRASGEQYF.

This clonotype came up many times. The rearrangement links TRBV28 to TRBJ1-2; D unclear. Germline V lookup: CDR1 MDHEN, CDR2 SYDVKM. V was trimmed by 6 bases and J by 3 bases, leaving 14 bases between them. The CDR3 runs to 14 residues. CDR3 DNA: TGTGCCAGCAGAGAGGACGGACGCGACTATGGCTACACCTTC. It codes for CASREDGRDYGYTF.

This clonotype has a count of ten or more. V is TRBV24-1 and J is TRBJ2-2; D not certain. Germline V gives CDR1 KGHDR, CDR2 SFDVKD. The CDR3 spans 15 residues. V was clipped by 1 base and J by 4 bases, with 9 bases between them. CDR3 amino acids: CATSDFASSTGELFF. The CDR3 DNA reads TGTGCCACCAGTGATTTCGCCAGCAGCACCGGGGAGCTGTTTTTT.

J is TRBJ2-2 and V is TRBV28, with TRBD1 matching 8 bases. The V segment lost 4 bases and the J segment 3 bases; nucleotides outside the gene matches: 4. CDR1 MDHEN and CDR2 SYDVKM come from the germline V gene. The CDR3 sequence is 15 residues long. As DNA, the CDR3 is TGTGCCAGCAGTTCTAACAGGGGGTACACCGGGGAGCTGTTTTTT. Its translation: CASSSNRGYTGELFF. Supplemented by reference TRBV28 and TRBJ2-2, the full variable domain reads DVKVTQSSRYLVKRTGEKVFLECVQDMDHENMFWYRQDPGLGLRLIYFSYDVKMKEKGDIPEGYSVSREKKERFSLILESASTNQTSMYLCASSSNRGYTGELFFGEGSRLTVL.

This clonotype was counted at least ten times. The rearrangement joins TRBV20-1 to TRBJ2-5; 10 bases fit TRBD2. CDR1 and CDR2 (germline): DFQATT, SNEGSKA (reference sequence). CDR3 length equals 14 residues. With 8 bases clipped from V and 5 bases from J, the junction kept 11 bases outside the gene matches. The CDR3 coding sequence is TGCAGTCCCCGTCCCGGGACTAGCGAGGAGACCCAGTACTTC. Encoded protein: CSPRPGTSEETQYF.

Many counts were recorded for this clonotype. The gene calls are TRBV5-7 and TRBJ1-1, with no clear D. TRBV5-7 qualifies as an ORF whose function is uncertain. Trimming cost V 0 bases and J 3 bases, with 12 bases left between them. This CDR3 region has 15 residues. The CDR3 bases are TGTGCCAGCAGCTTGGTTGTGGGAAAGTACACTGAAGCTTTCTTT. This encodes CASSLVVGKYTEAFF.

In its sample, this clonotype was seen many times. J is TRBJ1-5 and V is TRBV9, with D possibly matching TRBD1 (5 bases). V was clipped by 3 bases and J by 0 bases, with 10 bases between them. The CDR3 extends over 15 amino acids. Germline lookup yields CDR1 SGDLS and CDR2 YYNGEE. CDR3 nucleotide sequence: TGTGCCAGCAGCGAACAGGATAATAGCAATCAGCCCCAGCATTTT. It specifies CASSEQDNSNQPQHF. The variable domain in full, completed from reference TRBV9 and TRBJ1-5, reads DSGVTQTPKHLITATGQRVTLRCSPRSGDLSVYWYQQSLDQGLQFLIQYYNGEERAKGNILERFSAQQFPDLHSELNLSSLELGDSALYFCASSEQDNSNQPQHFGDGTRLSIL.

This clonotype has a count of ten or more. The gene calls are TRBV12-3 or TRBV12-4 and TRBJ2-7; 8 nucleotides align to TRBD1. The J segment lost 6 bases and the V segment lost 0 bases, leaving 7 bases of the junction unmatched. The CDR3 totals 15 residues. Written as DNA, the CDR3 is TGTGCCAGCAGTTTAGCCCGGACAGGGTCTGGCGAGCAGTACTTC. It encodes CASSLARTGSGEQYF.

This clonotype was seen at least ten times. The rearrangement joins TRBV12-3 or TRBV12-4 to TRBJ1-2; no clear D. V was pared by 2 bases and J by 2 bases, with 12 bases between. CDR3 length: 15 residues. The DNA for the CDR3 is TGTGCCAGCAGTTTAAACAGAAATATAAACTATGGCTACACCTTC. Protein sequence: CASSLNRNINYGYTF.